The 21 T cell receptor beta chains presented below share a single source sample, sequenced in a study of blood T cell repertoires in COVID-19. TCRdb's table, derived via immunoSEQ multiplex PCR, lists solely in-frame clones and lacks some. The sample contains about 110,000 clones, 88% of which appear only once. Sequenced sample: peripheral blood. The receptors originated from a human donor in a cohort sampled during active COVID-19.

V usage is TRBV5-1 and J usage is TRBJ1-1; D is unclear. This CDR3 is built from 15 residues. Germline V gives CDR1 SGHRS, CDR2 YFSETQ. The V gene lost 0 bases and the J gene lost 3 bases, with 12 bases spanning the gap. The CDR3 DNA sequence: TGCGCCAGCAGCTTGGACGGGAATGTGGACACTGAAGCTTTCTTT. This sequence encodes CASSLDGNVDTEAFF.

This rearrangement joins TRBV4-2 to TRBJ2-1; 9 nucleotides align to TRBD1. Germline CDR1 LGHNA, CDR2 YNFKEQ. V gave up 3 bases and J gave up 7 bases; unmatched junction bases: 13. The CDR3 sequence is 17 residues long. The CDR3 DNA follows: TGTGCCAGCAGCCAGGGTTCGACAGGGGGACCATGGAATGAGCAGTTCTTC. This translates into CASSQGSTGGPWNEQFF.

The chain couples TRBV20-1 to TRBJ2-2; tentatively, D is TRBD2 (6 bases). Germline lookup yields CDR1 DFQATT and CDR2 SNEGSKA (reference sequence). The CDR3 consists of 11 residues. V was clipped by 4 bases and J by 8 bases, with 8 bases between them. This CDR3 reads CSATSGGELFF. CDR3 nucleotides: TGCAGTGCTACCAGCGGGGGGGAGCTGTTTTTT.

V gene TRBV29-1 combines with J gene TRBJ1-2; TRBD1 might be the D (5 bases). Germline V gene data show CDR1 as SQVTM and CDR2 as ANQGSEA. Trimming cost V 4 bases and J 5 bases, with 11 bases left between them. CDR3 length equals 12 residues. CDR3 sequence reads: CSVGGTWYGYTF. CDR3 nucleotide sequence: TGCAGCGTTGGCGGGACGTGGTATGGCTACACCTTC.

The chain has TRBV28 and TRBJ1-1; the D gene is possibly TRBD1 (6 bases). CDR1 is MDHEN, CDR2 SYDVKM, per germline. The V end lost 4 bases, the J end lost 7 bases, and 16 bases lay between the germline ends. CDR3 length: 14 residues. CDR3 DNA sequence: TGTGCCAGCAGTTCATTTCGGGACAATTATGAAGCTTTCTTT. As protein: CASSSFRDNYEAFF.

CDR3: CASSQGVTGELFF. CDR3 DNA sequence: TGTGCCAGCAGCCAAGGGGTCACCGGGGAGCTGTTTTTT. J is TRBJ2-2 and V is TRBV7-2; TRBD1 is a possible D gene (5 bases). The V gene's germline CDR1 is SGHTA and CDR2 FQGNSA. The CDR3 totals 13 residues. Trimming pared 5 bases from V and 4 bases from J, leaving 8 bases between.

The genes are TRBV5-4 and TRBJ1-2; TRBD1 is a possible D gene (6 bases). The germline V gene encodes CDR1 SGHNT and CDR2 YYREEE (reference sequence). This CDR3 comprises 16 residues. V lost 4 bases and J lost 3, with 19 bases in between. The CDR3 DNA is TGTGCCAGCAGCGGAGGCCCCGAGGGGGTGCACTATGGCTACACCTTC. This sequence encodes CASSGGPEGVHYGYTF.

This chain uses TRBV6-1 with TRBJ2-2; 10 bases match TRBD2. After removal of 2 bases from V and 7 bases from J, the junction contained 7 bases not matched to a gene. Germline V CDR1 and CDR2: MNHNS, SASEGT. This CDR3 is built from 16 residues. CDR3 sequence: CASSELAGVYGGELFF. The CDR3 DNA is TGTGCCAGCAGTGAACTAGCGGGGGTGTATGGCGGGGAGCTGTTTTTT.

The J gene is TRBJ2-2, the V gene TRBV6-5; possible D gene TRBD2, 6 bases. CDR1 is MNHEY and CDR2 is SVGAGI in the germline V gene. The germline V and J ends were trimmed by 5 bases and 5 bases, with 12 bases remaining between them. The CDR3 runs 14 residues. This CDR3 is CASSPRRGTGELFF. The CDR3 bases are TGTGCCAGCAGTCCCCGCCGGGGGACCGGGGAGCTGTTTTTT.

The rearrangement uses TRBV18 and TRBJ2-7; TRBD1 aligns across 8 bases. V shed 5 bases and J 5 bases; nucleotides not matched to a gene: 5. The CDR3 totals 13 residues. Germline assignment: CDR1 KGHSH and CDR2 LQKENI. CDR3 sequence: CASSAQGADEQYF. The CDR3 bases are TGTGCCAGCTCAGCTCAGGGGGCCGACGAGCAGTACTTC.

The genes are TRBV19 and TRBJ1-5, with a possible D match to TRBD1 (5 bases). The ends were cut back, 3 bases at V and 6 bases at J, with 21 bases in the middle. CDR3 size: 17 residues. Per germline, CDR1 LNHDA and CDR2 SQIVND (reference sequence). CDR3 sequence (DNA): TGTGCCAGTAGTATCGATTCTTCGGGGGTTCTAGGTCAGCCCCAGCATTTT. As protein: CASSIDSSGVLGQPQHF.

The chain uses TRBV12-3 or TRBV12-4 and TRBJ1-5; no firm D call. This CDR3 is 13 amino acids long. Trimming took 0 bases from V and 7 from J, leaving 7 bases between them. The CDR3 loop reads CASSLARGQPQHF. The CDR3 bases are TGTGCCAGCAGTTTAGCGCGAGGCCAGCCCCAGCATTTT.

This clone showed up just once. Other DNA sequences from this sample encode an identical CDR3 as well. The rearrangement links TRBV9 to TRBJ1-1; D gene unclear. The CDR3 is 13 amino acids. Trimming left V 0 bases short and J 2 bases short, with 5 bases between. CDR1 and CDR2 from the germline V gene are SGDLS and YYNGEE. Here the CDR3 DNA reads TGTGCCAGCAGCGTAGGGACTAACACTGAAGCTTTCTTT. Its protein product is CASSVGTNTEAFF. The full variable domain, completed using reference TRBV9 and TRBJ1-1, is DSGVTQTPKHLITATGQRVTLRCSPRSGDLSVYWYQQSLDQGLQFLIQYYNGEERAKGNILERFSAQQFPDLHSELNLSSLELGDSALYFCASSVGTNTEAFFGQGTRLTVV.

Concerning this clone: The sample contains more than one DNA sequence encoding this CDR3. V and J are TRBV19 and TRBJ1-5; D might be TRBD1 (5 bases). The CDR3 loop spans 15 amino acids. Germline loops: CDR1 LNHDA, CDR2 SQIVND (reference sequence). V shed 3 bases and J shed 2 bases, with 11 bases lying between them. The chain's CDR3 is CASSIWGRGNQPQHF. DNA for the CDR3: TGTGCCAGTAGTATTTGGGGGAGGGGCAATCAGCCCCAGCATTTT.

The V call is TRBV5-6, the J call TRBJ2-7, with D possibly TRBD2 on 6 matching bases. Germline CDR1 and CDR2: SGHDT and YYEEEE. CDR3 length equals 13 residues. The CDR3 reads CSSGGTGSYEQYF. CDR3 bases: TGTTCCTCAGGAGGGACCGGATCCTACGAGCAGTACTTC.

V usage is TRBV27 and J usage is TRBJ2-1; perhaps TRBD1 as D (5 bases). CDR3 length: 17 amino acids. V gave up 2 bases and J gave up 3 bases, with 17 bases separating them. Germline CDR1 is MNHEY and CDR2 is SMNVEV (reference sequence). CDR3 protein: CASSLPQGWGYYNEQFF. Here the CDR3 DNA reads TGTGCCAGCAGTTTACCCCAGGGATGGGGCTACTACAATGAGCAGTTCTTC.

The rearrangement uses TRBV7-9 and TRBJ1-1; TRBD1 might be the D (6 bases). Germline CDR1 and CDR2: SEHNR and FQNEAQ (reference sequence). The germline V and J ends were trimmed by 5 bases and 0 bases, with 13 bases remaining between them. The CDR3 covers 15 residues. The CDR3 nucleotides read TGTGCCAGCAGCCCCCGACAGGCGATGAACACTGAAGCTTTCTTT. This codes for CASSPRQAMNTEAFF.

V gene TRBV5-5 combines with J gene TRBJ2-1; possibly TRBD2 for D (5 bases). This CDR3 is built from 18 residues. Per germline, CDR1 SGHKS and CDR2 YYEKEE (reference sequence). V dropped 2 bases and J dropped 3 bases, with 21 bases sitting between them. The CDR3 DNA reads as TGTGCCAGCAGCTTAGTGAGCGGCTCCCCGGCAGTCTACAATGAGCAGTTCTTC. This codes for CASSLVSGSPAVYNEQFF.

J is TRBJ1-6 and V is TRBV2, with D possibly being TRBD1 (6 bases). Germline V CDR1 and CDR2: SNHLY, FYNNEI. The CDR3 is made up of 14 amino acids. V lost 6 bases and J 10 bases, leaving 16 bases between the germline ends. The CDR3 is CASRTGFGGSPLHF. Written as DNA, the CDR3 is TGTGCCAGCAGGACGGGGTTTGGGGGCTCACCCCTCCACTTT.

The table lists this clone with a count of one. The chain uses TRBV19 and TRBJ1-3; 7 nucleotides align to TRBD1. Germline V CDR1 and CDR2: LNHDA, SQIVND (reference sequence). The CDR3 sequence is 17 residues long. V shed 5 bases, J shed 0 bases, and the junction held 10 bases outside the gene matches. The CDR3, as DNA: TGTGCCAGTAGTCCGCAGACAGGGCTATTCTCTGGAAACACCATATATTTT. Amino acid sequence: CASSPQTGLFSGNTIYF.

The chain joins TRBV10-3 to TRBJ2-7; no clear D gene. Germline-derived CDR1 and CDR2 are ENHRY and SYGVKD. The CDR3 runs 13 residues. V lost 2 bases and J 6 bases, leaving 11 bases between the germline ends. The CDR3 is CAISEVIQFEQYF. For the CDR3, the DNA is TGTGCCATCAGTGAGGTCATACAATTCGAGCAGTACTTC.